The rows below give T cell receptor beta chains drawn from one sample of a study of control samples from healthy donors and cancer patients. Produced via immunoSEQ multiplex PCR; TCRdb's table is partial and in-frame only. Among hundreds of thousands of clones listed, 82% were seen once. Specimen: PBMCs. These receptors were taken from a woman aged 55-69 years with lung cancer. Both conserved end residues are part of each CDR3. Each record gives: J gene, V gene, D gene, clone size, CDR3 DNA, CDR3 protein. D genes are given only for firm matches. A row's size may be missing; if present it is once, few, many or a size class.

J: TRBJ2-3; V: TRBV7-9; D: TRBD2; size: -; DNA: TGTGCCAGCAGCTTAAGCGGGAGGGCCACAGATACGCAGTATTTT; CDR3: CASSLSGRATDTQYF
J: TRBJ1-2; V: TRBV30; D: TRBD1; size: -; DNA: TGTGCCTGGAGTACCGGACAGGTCTATGGCTACACCTTC; CDR3: CAWSTGQVYGYTF
J: TRBJ1-3; V: TRBV3-1/TRBV3-2; D: -; size: -; DNA: TGTGCCAGCAGCCAAGCGGGTCGGCTAAACTCTGGAAACACCATATATTTT; CDR3: CASSQAGRLNSGNTIYF
J: TRBJ2-7; V: TRBV7-9; D: -; size: once; DNA: TGTGCCAGCAGCTTAGCGAGGGACGAGCAGTACTTC; CDR3: CASSLARDEQYF
J: TRBJ2-1; V: TRBV27; D: TRBD2; size: -; DNA: TGTGCCAGCAGTTTATATGGCGCGGGAGGTAGCCTTGAGCAGTTCTTC; CDR3: CASSLYGAGGSLEQFF
J: TRBJ2-2; V: TRBV11-2; D: TRBD2; size: once; DNA: TGTGCCAGCAGCTTGTCGCCTAGCGGAGGTGGCGCCGGGGAGCTGTTTTTT; CDR3: CASSLSPSGGGAGELFF
J: TRBJ1-1; V: TRBV6-5; D: TRBD1; size: -; DNA: TGTGCCAGCAGTCGAACAGGGGGCGCGCGGACTGAAGCTTTCTTT; CDR3: CASSRTGGARTEAFF
J: TRBJ1-1; V: TRBV19; D: -; size: once; DNA: TGTGCCAGTAGTTTCCGGGACACCTACACTGAAGCTTTCTTT; CDR3: CASSFRDTYTEAFF
J: TRBJ2-1; V: TRBV4-1; D: -; size: once; DNA: TGCGCCAGCAGCCAACCCCAGGCAGGGCAGTTCTTC; CDR3: CASSQPQAGQFF
J: TRBJ1-1; V: TRBV11-2; D: -; size: -; DNA: TGTGCCAGCAGCTCTCTCCTCACTGAAGCTTTCTTT; CDR3: CASSSLLTEAFF
J: TRBJ2-3; V: TRBV7-9; D: -; size: -; DNA: TGTGCCAGCAGCTTAGGGGGCTTTGGTACAGATACGCAGTATTTT; CDR3: CASSLGGFGTDTQYF
J: TRBJ1-2; V: TRBV20-1; D: -; size: -; DNA: TGCAGTGCTGACTTGGTGGGCTACACCTTC; CDR3: CSADLVGYTF
J: TRBJ2-5; V: TRBV28; D: TRBD2; size: -; DNA: TGTGCCAGCAGGCCCTCCGCGGGGGGGGGAGAGACCCAGTACTTC; CDR3: CASRPSAGGGETQYF
J: TRBJ2-1; V: TRBV4-2; D: -; size: -; DNA: TGTGCCAGCAGCCAAGAAGAACTAGCCAATGAGCAGTTCTTC; CDR3: CASSQEELANEQFF
J: TRBJ1-1; V: TRBV10-1; D: -; size: -; DNA: TGCGCCAGCAGTAAGGTGACACCCGAGGACACTGAAGCTTTCTTT; CDR3: CASSKVTPEDTEAFF
J: TRBJ1-4; V: TRBV6-5; D: -; size: -; DNA: TGTGCCAGCAGCGAGGTACAGAATAATGAAAAACTGTTTTTT; CDR3: CASSEVQNNEKLFF
J: TRBJ1-1; V: TRBV9; D: -; size: -; DNA: TGTGCCAGCAGCGTAGGAAACAGGAACACTGAAGCTTTCTTT; CDR3: CASSVGNRNTEAFF
J: TRBJ2-6; V: TRBV9; D: TRBD1; size: -; DNA: TGTGCCAGCAGCTTCGACAGGGGCTCTGGGGCCAACGTCCTGACTTTC; CDR3: CASSFDRGSGANVLTF
J: TRBJ2-3; V: TRBV7-6; D: TRBD1; size: -; DNA: TGTGCCAGCAGCTTAGCTACAGGGGTCCAACTCCGCACAGATACGCAGTATTTT; CDR3: CASSLATGVQLRTDTQYF
J: TRBJ1-5; V: TRBV20-1; D: TRBD1; size: -; DNA: TGCAGTGCTAGTGAGGGGGCAGGCAATCAGCCCCAGCATTTT; CDR3: CSASEGAGNQPQHF
J: TRBJ2-6; V: TRBV5-1; D: -; size: once; DNA: TGCGCCAGCAGCCCATCCGTGAGACAGGAGAGCTCTGGGGCCAACGTCCTGACTTTC; CDR3: CASSPSVRQESSGANVLTF
J: TRBJ1-6; V: TRBV6-2/TRBV6-3; D: -; size: -; DNA: TGTGCCAGCAGCCTCGGGGTCTATAATTCACCCCTCCACTTT; CDR3: CASSLGVYNSPLHF
J: TRBJ2-3; V: TRBV4-1; D: TRBD2; size: -; DNA: TGCGCCAGCAGCCAAGGGAGACTAGCGGGATTCACAGATACGCAGTATTTT; CDR3: CASSQGRLAGFTDTQYF
J: TRBJ2-7; V: TRBV3-1/TRBV3-2; D: TRBD2; size: -; DNA: TGTGCCAGCAGCCAGACATGGCGGGGGAGCCTGTACTTC; CDR3: CASSQTWRGSLYF
J: TRBJ2-2; V: TRBV3-1/TRBV3-2; D: -; size: -; DNA: TGTGCCAGCCATCTGGGGACGCGTACCGGGGAGCTGTTTTTT; CDR3: CASHLGTRTGELFF
J: TRBJ2-1; V: TRBV4-1; D: TRBD2; size: -; DNA: TGCGCCAGCAGCCAACAGCGGGAGGGCCTGTATGAGCAGTTCTTC; CDR3: CASSQQREGLYEQFF
J: TRBJ2-1; V: TRBV3-1/TRBV3-2; D: TRBD2; size: few; DNA: TGTGCCAGCAGCCAAGTAGCGGGAGATGAGCAGTTCTTC; CDR3: CASSQVAGDEQFF
J: TRBJ2-5; V: TRBV27; D: TRBD2; size: -; DNA: TGTGCCAGCAGTGTACAGGGCCACGCTGGACTAGCGGGAGGACGGGAGACCCAGTACTTC; CDR3: CASSVQGHAGLAGGRETQYF
J: TRBJ2-2; V: TRBV9; D: -; size: -; DNA: TGTGCCAGCAGCGTAGCTTCCCACACCGGGGAGCTGTTTTTT; CDR3: CASSVASHTGELFF
J: TRBJ2-3; V: TRBV7-3; D: TRBD2; size: -; DNA: TGTGCCAGCAGCTTAAGGGGAGGGGATACGCAGTATTTT; CDR3: CASSLRGGDTQYF
J: TRBJ2-5; V: TRBV5-1; D: TRBD2; size: few; DNA: TGCGCCAGCAGCACCGGGACTAGCGGGAACGGGGAGACCCAGTACTTC; CDR3: CASSTGTSGNGETQYF
J: TRBJ1-3; V: TRBV4-1; D: TRBD1; size: -; DNA: TGCGCCAGCAGCTCGCCCGGGACAGACTCTGGAAACACCATATATTTT; CDR3: CASSSPGTDSGNTIYF
J: TRBJ2-1; V: TRBV15; D: TRBD2; size: -; DNA: TGTGCCACCAGCAGAGGGACTAGCATTGATGAGCAGTTCTTC; CDR3: CATSRGTSIDEQFF
J: TRBJ1-6; V: TRBV3-1/TRBV3-2; D: -; size: -; DNA: TGTGCCAGCAGCCAGTTGGCAGTCCCTAATTCACCCCTCCACTTT; CDR3: CASSQLAVPNSPLHF
J: TRBJ2-2; V: TRBV19; D: -; size: -; DNA: TGTGCCAGTAGTATAGGGACAGAAGTTACCGGGGAGCTGTTTTTT; CDR3: CASSIGTEVTGELFF
J: TRBJ2-3; V: TRBV9; D: -; size: -; DNA: TGTGCCAGCAGCGTAGACGCAAGCACAGATACGCAGTATTTT; CDR3: CASSVDASTDTQYF
J: TRBJ1-4; V: TRBV28; D: -; size: -; DNA: TGTGCCAGCAGGGCGGAAAAACTGTTTTTT; CDR3: CASRAEKLFF
J: TRBJ2-2; V: TRBV4-1; D: TRBD2; size: -; DNA: TGCGCCAGCAGGACGCGGGAGACCGGGGAGCTGTTTTTT; CDR3: CASRTRETGELFF
J: TRBJ2-2; V: TRBV7-9; D: -; size: -; DNA: TGTGCCAGCAAACCCGCGGGACTGAACACCGGGGAGCTGTTTTTT; CDR3: CASKPAGLNTGELFF
J: TRBJ2-7; V: TRBV20-1; D: TRBD1; size: once; DNA: TGCAGTGCTAGTCGGACAGGGGATACTTACGAGCAGTACTTC; CDR3: CSASRTGDTYEQYF
J: TRBJ1-5; V: TRBV19; D: -; size: -; DNA: TGTGCCAGTAGTGCTACAGGGAGCAATCAGCCCCAGCATTTT; CDR3: CASSATGSNQPQHF
J: TRBJ1-1; V: TRBV30; D: TRBD1; size: -; DNA: TGTGCCCGGGACAGGGGCGACACTGAAGCTTTCTTT; CDR3: CARDRGDTEAFF
J: TRBJ1-5; V: TRBV4-2; D: TRBD1; size: -; DNA: TGTGCCAGCAGCCAAGTCGGGACAGCCTACCGCAATCAGCCCCAGCATTTT; CDR3: CASSQVGTAYRNQPQHF
J: TRBJ2-1; V: TRBV3-1/TRBV3-2; D: TRBD2; size: -; DNA: TGTGCCAGCAGCCAAGATCTAGCGGGGGGTGCCTACAATGAGCAGTTCTTC; CDR3: CASSQDLAGGAYNEQFF
J: TRBJ1-4; V: TRBV7-9; D: -; size: -; DNA: TGTGCCAGCAGCTTAATCGGGGGAAAGGGAAAACTGTTTTTT; CDR3: CASSLIGGKGKLFF
J: TRBJ2-7; V: TRBV13; D: -; size: -; DNA: TGTGCCAGCAGCTATACAGGGTCCGGCGAGCAGTACTTC; CDR3: CASSYTGSGEQYF
J: TRBJ2-3; V: TRBV5-5; D: TRBD2; size: -; DNA: TGTGCCAGCAGCTTGCAGGGAGGGTCCGATACGCAGTATTTT; CDR3: CASSLQGGSDTQYF
J: TRBJ1-2; V: TRBV7-9; D: -; size: few; DNA: TGTGCCAGCAGCTTAGTACAGGCCCCCCATGGCTACACCTTC; CDR3: CASSLVQAPHGYTF
J: TRBJ1-6; V: TRBV18; D: -; size: once; DNA: TGTGCCAGCTCACCTGCGGGGACTCCGAATAATTCACCCCTCCACTTT; CDR3: CASSPAGTPNNSPLHF
J: TRBJ1-6; V: TRBV10-3; D: -; size: -; DNA: TGTGCCAGCCAAGGGAGCTCCTATAATTCACCCCTCCACTTT; CDR3: CASQGSSYNSPLHF
J: TRBJ2-1; V: TRBV4-1; D: TRBD1; size: -; DNA: TGCGCCAGCAGCGTACAGGGGTCCAATGAGCAGTTCTTC; CDR3: CASSVQGSNEQFF
J: TRBJ1-6; V: TRBV3-1/TRBV3-2; D: -; size: -; DNA: TGTGCCAGCAGTCCCGGCCATGGGGGATCCCTCCACTTT; CDR3: CASSPGHGGSLHF
J: TRBJ2-5; V: TRBV6-2/TRBV6-3; D: -; size: -; DNA: TGTGCCAGCAGTCGAATTCCGGGACCCCAAGAGACCCAGTACTTC; CDR3: CASSRIPGPQETQYF
J: TRBJ1-2; V: TRBV5-1; D: -; size: -; DNA: TGCGCCAGCAGCTCCCAGGGTACAGCTCACTATGGCTACACCTTC; CDR3: CASSSQGTAHYGYTF
J: TRBJ1-5; V: TRBV5-5; D: -; size: -; DNA: TGTGCCAGCAGCTTGGGTCCTGGTCAGCCCCAGCATTTT; CDR3: CASSLGPGQPQHF
J: TRBJ1-1; V: TRBV9; D: -; size: -; DNA: TGTGCCAGCAGCGTAGCTTCGGGGGGGTACACTGAAGCTTTCTTT; CDR3: CASSVASGGYTEAFF
J: TRBJ2-3; V: TRBV2; D: TRBD2; size: -; DNA: TGTGCCAGCAGTGGGTGGAGCGGGGGGACAGATACGCAGTATTTT; CDR3: CASSGWSGGTDTQYF
J: TRBJ2-2; V: TRBV19; D: TRBD1; size: -; DNA: TGTGCCAGTAGTGGGCCGGGACAGGGCAGGGGCGGGGAGCTGTTTTTT; CDR3: CASSGPGQGRGGELFF
J: TRBJ1-2; V: TRBV5-6; D: -; size: -; DNA: TGTGCCAGCAGCCCCGTCGGGCCCTATGGCTACACCTTC; CDR3: CASSPVGPYGYTF